Listed here are 15 T cell receptor beta chains from one sample, sequenced in a study of CD8 T cells in Susac syndrome. Random hexamers served to reverse transcribe roughly 0.45 to 1 ug RNA. TCRdb re-derived calls from the immunoSEQ multiplex PCR reads in MiXCR, one entry per CDR3 protein. Here the sample spans approximately 68,000 distinct CDR3 sequences, just under 95% being singletons. Sequencing was performed on CD8+ T cells from PBMCs. Every receptor here comes from a human donor with multiple sclerosis.

The chain recombines TRBV13 with TRBJ2-7, with TRBD2 identical over 11 bases. J gave up 3 bases and V 4 bases, and 2 bases lay outside the gene matches. Germline loops: CDR1 PRHDT, CDR2 FYEKMQ (reference sequence). The CDR3 length is 14 residues. The CDR3 DNA reads TGTGCCAGCAGCTCCGGACTAGCGGGCTACGAGCAGTACTTC. Translating it yields CASSSGLAGYEQYF.

V and J are TRBV7-2 and TRBJ1-6; no reliable D call. CDR3 length: 14 residues. Germline assignment: CDR1 SGHTA and CDR2 FQGNSA. The ends were cut back, 3 bases at V and 7 bases at J, with 10 bases in the middle. The CDR3 protein is CASSFRGWNSPLHF. DNA for the CDR3: TGTGCCAGCAGCTTTCGGGGATGGAATTCACCCCTCCACTTT.

The rearrangement uses TRBV10-3 and TRBJ2-1; 7 positions agree with TRBD2. The germline V gene has CDR1 ENHRY and CDR2 SYGVKD. The CDR3 has 15 amino acids. With V trimmed by 6 bases and J by 2 bases, 7 bases remained unmatched. CDR3 in amino acids: CAIRTAGTTYNEQFF. The DNA of the CDR3 is TGTGCCATCAGAACGGCCGGGACTACCTACAATGAGCAGTTCTTC.

This clonotype was seen a few times. The rearrangement joins TRBV29-1 to TRBJ2-3; 7 bases align to TRBD2. The germline V gene encodes CDR1 SQVTM and CDR2 ANQGSEA. V dropped 3 bases and J dropped 0; count of bases not matched to a gene: 9. The CDR3 is 16 residues long. The CDR3 spells CSVDLAESVSTDTQYF. Here the CDR3 DNA reads TGCAGCGTTGACCTAGCGGAGTCCGTGAGCACAGATACGCAGTATTTT.

The rearrangement uses TRBV12-5 and TRBJ2-7; D may be TRBD1 (5 bases). The V end was cut by 3 bases, the J end by 0 bases, with 9 bases between. This CDR3 spans 14 amino acids. Germline CDR1 LGHNT, CDR2 FRNRAP. The CDR3 nucleotides read TGTGCTAGTGGTTTCGGCAGGGTCTCCTACGAGCAGTACTTC. As protein: CASGFGRVSYEQYF.

V gene TRBV6-1 combines with J gene TRBJ2-7, with 10 bases lining up with TRBD1. Germline loops: CDR1 MNHNS, CDR2 SASEGT. Germline trimming cut 9 bases from V and 7 bases from J; bases unmatched to any gene: 18. The CDR3 is made up of 16 amino acids. The CDR3 sequence is CASPKPTGTGVSEQYF. DNA of the CDR3: TGTGCCAGTCCAAAACCCACCGGGACAGGGGTGTCGGAGCAGTACTTC.

This rearrangement joins TRBV29-1 to TRBJ2-1; D unclear. The CDR3 extends over 12 amino acids. V lost 1 base and J lost 6, with 7 bases in between. CDR1 SQVTM and CDR2 ANQGSEA come from the germline V gene. CDR3 in amino acids: CSVEGLPNEQFF. In DNA form, the CDR3 reads TGCAGCGTTGAAGGGCTTCCCAATGAGCAGTTCTTC.

This sequence joins TRBV6-1 and TRBJ2-7; D not certain. The CDR3 spans 14 residues. Germline CDR1 reads MNHNS; CDR2 reads SASEGT. V lost 0 bases, J lost 3 bases, and 9 bases lay in between. The CDR3 spells CASSEAMTVYEQYF. As DNA, the CDR3 is TGTGCCAGCAGTGAAGCCATGACGGTCTACGAGCAGTACTTC.

This clonotype appeared once. The chain uses TRBV10-3 and TRBJ2-7; no firm D call. Trimming cost V 3 bases and J 1 base, with 7 bases left between them. In germline, CDR1 is ENHRY, CDR2 SYGVKD. This CDR3 comprises 13 residues. CDR3: CAISDVPSYEQYF. For the CDR3, the DNA is TGTGCCATCAGTGATGTGCCTTCCTACGAGCAGTACTTC.

The V call is TRBV12-3 or TRBV12-4, the J call TRBJ2-2; D remains unclear. This CDR3 region has 12 residues. Trimming cost V 8 bases and J 8 bases, with 12 bases left between them. This CDR3 reads CASLRPPGELFF. The CDR3, as DNA: TGTGCCAGCCTCCGACCCCCGGGGGAGCTGTTTTTT.

This clonotype is a singleton in its sample. The chain links TRBV29-1 to TRBJ2-5; D gene uncertain. V lost 7 bases and J 4 bases, leaving 16 bases between the germline ends. The CDR3 is 13 amino acids. In germline, CDR1 is SQVTM, CDR2 ANQGSEA. The CDR3 protein is CSATEDFRETQYF. DNA for the CDR3: TGCAGCGCCACCGAGGATTTCAGAGAGACCCAGTACTTC.

The DNA of the CDR3 is TGTGCCAGCGGTGGAGGCAATCAGCCCCAGCATTTT. Translated, it gives CASGGGNQPQHF. This chain links TRBV9 with TRBJ1-5; D is undetermined. In germline, CDR1 is SGDLS, CDR2 YYNGEE. Trimming shortened V by 7 bases and J by 2 bases, and 7 bases separated the two germline ends. This CDR3 region has 12 residues.

J is TRBJ2-7 and V is TRBV12-3 or TRBV12-4; D is possibly TRBD1 (6 bases). This CDR3 contains 13 residues. Trimming removed 5 bases from V and 5 bases from J, with 13 bases in between. DNA for the CDR3: TGTGCCAGCAGTCCCTACAGGGACCACGAGCAGTACTTC. Its protein is CASSPYRDHEQYF.

The CDR3 region has the DNA TGCGCCAGCAGCCAATCCGGTGGATTTCAGGGGAACGAGCAGTACTTC. Translation: CASSQSGGFQGNEQYF. This rearrangement joins TRBV4-1 to TRBJ2-7; TRBD1 is a possible D gene (6 bases). V was pared by 2 bases and J by 5 bases, with 19 bases between. This CDR3 comprises 16 residues. Germline V gives CDR1 MGHRA, CDR2 YSYEKL.

This chain links TRBV5-6 with TRBJ2-7; 7 bases map to TRBD1. Germline V gives CDR1 SGHDT, CDR2 YYEEEE. The CDR3 is made up of 15 amino acids. V dropped 1 base and J dropped 3; count of bases not matched to a gene: 7. This chain's CDR3 is CASSLTPGQSYEQYF. In nucleotides, the CDR3 is TGTGCCAGCAGCTTGACTCCGGGACAGAGCTACGAGCAGTACTTC.